This T cell receptor (beta chain) was recovered during a study of blood T cell repertoires in COVID-19. In the study overall: The United States, Italy and Spain supplied acute and convalescent COVID-19 samples. The cDNA or gDNA used as material had been derived from T cells, B-cell-depleted T cells, or PBMCs.

Per the study methods: Reference gene primer amplification yielded estimated nucleated cell counts. Generated by immunoSEQ multiplex PCR, the TCRdb table keeps only in-frame clones and is missing some. The D gene and trimming were derived from the DNA, and the V and J assignments and clone size from that table. Here the sample spans tens of thousands of clones, roughly 84% being singletons. Germline V gene sequence: CDR1 ENHRY, CDR2 SYGVKD. The CDR3 runs 14 residues. The V and J ends lost 0 bases and 5 bases respectively, with 10 bases between them. The source material was peripheral blood. The chain uses TRBV10-3 and TRBJ1-2, with no clear D. This TCR was recovered from a woman older than 75 in a cohort sampled during active or convalescent COVID-19. The CDR3, as DNA: TGTGCCATCAGTGAGTCTTCGGAGGTATATGGCTACACCTTC. Amino acids: CAISESSEVYGYTF.